The rows below give T cell receptor beta chains drawn from one sample of a study of blood T cells in healthy people across ages. TCRdb reprocessed the 5' RACE reads via MiXCR and lists one record per CDR3 protein. The data contain 600,000 to 850,000 distinct CDR3 sequences, roughly 41% of them singletons. Source material: blood. The receptors were gathered from a woman aged 60 to 75 in good health. Both conserved end residues are part of each CDR3.

v_gene	j_gene	CDR3aa
TRBV6-2/TRBV6-3	TRBJ2-7	CASARGSSYEQYF
TRBV12-3/TRBV12-4	TRBJ1-5	CASRGQGDQPQHF
TRBV12-3/TRBV12-4	TRBJ1-6	CASSTSGQSGGYNSPLHF
TRBV20-1	TRBJ1-1	CSARDTGLNTEAFF
TRBV12-3/TRBV12-4	TRBJ2-7	CASSLALGATYEQYF
TRBV28	TRBJ1-5	CASSRGGTGHSQPQHF
TRBV14	TRBJ2-3	CASSQVFGSGRASIDTQYF
TRBV12-3/TRBV12-4	TRBJ2-7	CASSLTDETYEQYF
TRBV30	TRBJ2-7	CAWSLGTGGSHEQYF
TRBV5-1	TRBJ1-4	CASSLGHASTNEKLFF
TRBV6-1	TRBJ2-7	CASSATVPYEQYF
TRBV9	TRBJ2-7	CASTTGTGGYEQYF
TRBV4-2	TRBJ2-1	CASSQVGFPYNEQFF
TRBV12-3/TRBV12-4	TRBJ1-1	CASSRYGNTEAFF
TRBV14	TRBJ2-1	CASSLAGGTRNEQFF
TRBV18	TRBJ2-7	CASPPGAPTASYEQYF
TRBV5-1	TRBJ2-3	CASSYGVDTQYF
TRBV2	TRBJ1-6	CASSEVKGRAGLYNSPLHF
TRBV6-5	TRBJ2-7	CASSYRTGGHEQYF
TRBV10-3	TRBJ2-3	CAIRDRGRADTQYF
TRBV16	TRBJ1-6	CASSRGSYNSPLHF
TRBV7-9	TRBJ2-3	CASSSPVWTDTQYF
TRBV12-3/TRBV12-4	TRBJ1-2	CASSLGGQERYGYTF
TRBV7-8	TRBJ2-3	CASSLAGGYTDTQYF
TRBV4-1	TRBJ1-2	CASSQERMGKAGGYTF
TRBV7-2	TRBJ2-3	CASSFTGGQGDTQYF
TRBV27	TRBJ2-3	CASKPPGGSFLDTQYF
TRBV5-4	TRBJ2-1	CASSQLDLSYNEQFF
TRBV25-1	TRBJ2-1	CASSEYPGFVGKDEQFF
TRBV29-1	TRBJ2-5	CSVEDLHTGGLEQYF
TRBV3-1	TRBJ2-1	CASSHRWGEQFF
TRBV29-1	TRBJ2-6	CSVELQDRHSGANVLTF
TRBV7-2	TRBJ2-1	CASSQESVYNEQFF
TRBV6-1	TRBJ2-4	CASSPRTGENIQYF
TRBV29-1	TRBJ1-4	CSVDTNEKLFF
TRBV20-1	TRBJ1-5	CSAPNEAGTRESAPAF
TRBV18	TRBJ2-7	CANSPREGSSYEQYF
TRBV20-1	TRBJ1-2	CSASGDRQGNYGYTF
TRBV29-1	TRBJ2-1	CSVGSDNEQFF
TRBV5-1	TRBJ2-5	CASGSGGEGETQYF
TRBV4-1	TRBJ2-1	CASSPVTSGRNEQFF
TRBV24-1	TRBJ2-1	CTTSGGPVFDEQFF
TRBV29-1	-	CSVLKLAGTRYEQYF
TRBV25-1	TRBJ2-4	CASSDRAGAKNIQYF
TRBV6-4	TRBJ2-1	CAYSPGANNNEQFF
TRBV10-3	TRBJ2-1	CAIGGLHEQFF
TRBV20-1	TRBJ1-1	CSAPRQGEGTEAFF
TRBV6-6	TRBJ2-1	CASSHRDRGNNEQFF
TRBV9	TRBJ2-7	CASSVGGGGNTYEQYF
TRBV6-2/TRBV6-3	-	CASSQIILAGVSKNIQYF
TRBV24-1	TRBJ1-2	CATSDTRDGYTF
TRBV24-1	TRBJ1-4	CATTGSANEKLFF
TRBV28	TRBJ2-7	CASSSRTGQYF
TRBV4-1	TRBJ1-2	CASSPYTGGKFNGYTF
TRBV3-1	TRBJ2-7	CASSQVWTGGYEQYF
TRBV7-3	TRBJ2-7	CASSLTVSRVYEQYF
TRBV7-2	-	CASSPGQIGETQYF
TRBV10-3	TRBJ1-4	CAIGPAATNEKLFF
TRBV7-9	TRBJ1-2	CASSLTQGGYTF